The clone carrying this T cell receptor (beta chain) was recorded many times. What it recognizes is unknown. Trimming took off 6 bases at V and 4 bases at J, with 10 bases between the two ends. The CDR3 spans 12 residues. CDR1 is SNHLY, CDR2 FYNNEI, per germline. The source of the sample is a study of T cells in Graves' hyperthyroidism and ophthalmopathy. Background on the study: Peripheral blood collection took place at initial diagnosis, before any treatment. Regarding the study as a whole: The model forecast ophthalmopathy, anticipating it by a median roughly 6 months before onset.

TCR beta CDR3 region amplification was performed from RNA transcripts. The HTBI set primed first-round TCR CDR3 RT-PCR. MiXCR, run by TCRdb on the multiplex PCR reads, gives a single entry per CDR3 protein. The sample records some 460,000 distinct CDR3 sequences, around 16% being singletons. The clonotype comes from a woman aged 18-29 years with Graves' hyperthyroidism. This chain links TRBV2 with TRBJ2-7, with D perhaps matching TRBD1 (5 bases). Sequenced sample: blood. The CDR3 nucleotides are TGTGCCAGCAGGGACACGTTTTACGAGCAGTACTTC. This gives the protein CASRDTFYEQYF.